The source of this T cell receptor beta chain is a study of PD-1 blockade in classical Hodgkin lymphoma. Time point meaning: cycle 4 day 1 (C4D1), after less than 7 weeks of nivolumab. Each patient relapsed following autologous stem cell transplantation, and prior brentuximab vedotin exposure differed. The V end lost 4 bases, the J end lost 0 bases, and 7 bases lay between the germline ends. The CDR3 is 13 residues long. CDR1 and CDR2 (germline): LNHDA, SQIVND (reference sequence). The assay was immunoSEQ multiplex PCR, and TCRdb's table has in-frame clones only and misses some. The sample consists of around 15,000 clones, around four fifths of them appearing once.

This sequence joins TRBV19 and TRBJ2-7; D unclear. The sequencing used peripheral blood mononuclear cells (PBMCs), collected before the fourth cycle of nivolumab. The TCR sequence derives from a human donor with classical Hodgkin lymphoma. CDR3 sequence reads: CASSRRSSYEQYF. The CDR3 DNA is TGTGCCAGTAGTAGACGGAGCTCCTACGAGCAGTACTTC. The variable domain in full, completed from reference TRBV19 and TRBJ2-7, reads DGGITQSPKYLFRKEGQNVTLSCEQNLNHDAMYWYRQDPGQGLRLIYYSQIVNDFQKGDIAEGYSVSREKKESFPLTVTSAQKNPTAFYLCASSRRSSYEQYFGPGTRLTVT.